Sequencing of this TCR beta chain was carried out in a study of CD8 T cells in Susac syndrome. Matching for age and sex applied to the controls, who were healthy donors. Reverse transcription of about 0.45 to 1 ug RNA used random hexamers. TCR beta CDR3 was amplified by immunoSEQ multiplex PCR. This amplification extended across 54 Vbeta and 13 Jbeta segments. TCRdb recomputed calls from the immunoSEQ multiplex PCR reads with MiXCR, one row per CDR3 protein. The table has more than 150,000 distinct CDR3 sequences, around 94% seen once. This CDR3 has 15 residues. J gave up 5 bases and V 6 bases, and 8 bases lay outside the gene matches. Germline V gives CDR1 DFQATT, CDR2 SNEGSKA (reference sequence).

The specimen was CD4+ T cells from PBMCs. The TCR originated in a human donor in good health. The J gene is TRBJ2-3, the V gene TRBV20-1; 13 bases agree with TRBD2. The CDR3 loop is CSAYPGTSGEDTQYF. CDR3 sequence (DNA): TGCAGTGCGTATCCCGGGACTAGCGGGGAAGATACGCAGTATTTT.